This TCR beta chain emerged from a study of blood T cells in healthy people across ages. V gave up 2 bases and J gave up 6 bases, with 10 bases separating them. From germline, CDR1 is MNHEY and CDR2 SVGEGT. This CDR3 has 14 amino acids. A second 7 to 11 cycle PCR used barcoded and J-beta primers. Using its own MiXCR run on the 5' RACE reads, TCRdb lists one record per CDR3 protein. The data show 650,000 to 800,000 distinct CDR3 sequences, 40% to 50% seen once. A word on this clonotype: Its antigen remains unknown.

Study-wide points: Naive CD4+ cells and diversity were both higher in long-lived donors than in aged donors.

This TCR was recovered from a man aged 60-69 years in good health. The source material was blood. The chain combines TRBV6-2 or TRBV6-3 with TRBJ2-2; D possibly corresponds to TRBD1 (5 bases). This chain's CDR3 is CASSYNRSPGELFF. The CDR3 DNA reads as TGTGCCAGCAGTTACAACAGGAGTCCCGGGGAGCTGTTTTTT.